The 25 T cell receptor beta chains below all came from one sample that was sequenced in a study of T cells in localized non-small cell lung cancer. The repertoire was sequenced with immunoSEQ multiplex PCR; TCRdb's copy has only in-frame clones and lacks some. The table lists roughly 35,000 clones, around 93% of them singletons, with roughly 7.9% in the top ten. The material was peripheral blood, obtained before any cancer treatment. The receptors were sampled from an older female donor with stage I lung adenocarcinoma.

The V gene is TRBV19, the J gene TRBJ1-1, with no clear D. The CDR3 extends over 14 amino acids. Trimming left V 3 bases short and J 11 bases short, with 19 bases between. Looked up from germline, CDR1 is LNHDA and CDR2 is SQIVND (reference sequence). As DNA, the CDR3 is TGTGCCAGTAGTATGGGCGGTTCTAATATACTGGCTTTCTTT. Its translation is CASSMGGSNILAFF.

The J gene is TRBJ2-5, the V gene TRBV5-6, with TRBD2 matching over 8 bases. The CDR3 loop spans 16 amino acids. Germline V lookup: CDR1 SGHDT, CDR2 YYEEEE. J gave up 2 bases and V 0 bases, and 6 bases lay outside the gene matches. The CDR3 loop is CASSLASSGSQETQYF. The CDR3 bases are TGTGCCAGCAGCTTGGCGTCTAGCGGGTCACAAGAGACCCAGTACTTC.

This clone was detected once. V and J are TRBV18 and TRBJ1-1; D may be TRBD1 (6 bases). The V end was cut by 6 bases, the J end by 1 base, with 9 bases between. This CDR3 contains 13 residues. Looked up from germline, CDR1 is KGHSH and CDR2 is LQKENI. CDR3 sequence reads: CASSQDRNTEAFF. The CDR3 DNA reads as TGTGCCAGCTCCCAGGACAGGAACACTGAAGCTTTCTTT.

The genes are TRBV5-6 and TRBJ1-1; 9 nucleotides align to TRBD1. This CDR3 is built from 14 residues. The junction had 3 bases not matched to a gene; V was cut back by 5 bases and J by 1 base. The germline V gene encodes CDR1 SGHDT and CDR2 YYEEEE. The CDR3 is CASRDRGRNTEAFF. The CDR3, as DNA: TGTGCCAGCAGGGACAGGGGAAGGAACACTGAAGCTTTCTTT.

The gene calls are TRBV14 and TRBJ2-4; no reliable D call. The CDR3 has 12 residues. CDR1 and CDR2 from the germline V gene are SGHDN and FVKESK. V gave up 8 bases and J gave up 5 bases, with 10 bases separating them. DNA of the CDR3: TGTGCCAGCGGGCTTTCTGAAAACATTCAGTACTTC. This encodes CASGLSENIQYF. The complete variable domain, with remaining parts taken from reference TRBV14 and TRBJ2-4, reads EAGVTQFPSHSVIEKGQTVTLRCDPISGHDNLYWYRRVMGKEIKFLLHFVKESKQDESGMPNNRFLAERTGGTYSTLKVQPAELEDSGVYFCASGLSENIQYFGAGTRLSVL.

V is TRBV29-1 and J is TRBJ2-1; 9 positions match TRBD2. V dropped 4 bases and J dropped 5; count of bases not matched to a gene: 12. Germline CDR1 reads SQVTM; CDR2 reads ANQGSEA. There are 16 residues in the CDR3. The CDR3 DNA follows: TGCAGCGTTGCCCTCTTCATAGCGGGGGACAACAATGAGCAGTTCTTC. The encoded protein is CSVALFIAGDNNEQFF.

The rearrangement joins TRBV5-4 to TRBJ2-1, with TRBD2 matching over 8 bases. Germline CDR1 and CDR2: SGHNT and YYREEE (reference sequence). The V and J ends lost 4 bases and 7 bases, in that order; junction bases with no gene match: 10. The CDR3 runs 15 residues. CDR3 in DNA: TGTGCCAGCAGCCTAGCGGGCAGTAATCGTAATGAGCAGTTCTTC. It is translated as CASSLAGSNRNEQFF.

The chain links TRBV19 to TRBJ2-7; D might be TRBD2 (5 bases). The CDR3 covers 15 residues. CDR1 and CDR2 (germline): LNHDA, SQIVND (reference sequence). Trimming took 3 bases from V and 0 from J, leaving 12 bases between them. CDR3 DNA sequence: TGTGCCAGTAGTATTAACATGGGGAGCTCCTACGAGCAGTACTTC. As protein: CASSINMGSSYEQYF.

The count of this clone is one. The chain has TRBV19 and TRBJ2-7; TRBD1 aligns across 9 bases. The CDR3 has 14 residues. Unmatched junction bases numbered 6, after V lost 6 bases and J lost 3 bases. Germline values: CDR1 LNHDA, CDR2 SQIVND (reference sequence). The CDR3 coding sequence is TGTGCCAGTAGGGAGACAGGGGGGCACTACGAGCAGTACTTC. Protein: CASRETGGHYEQYF.

This chain links TRBV29-1 with TRBJ2-3; D may match TRBD1 or TRBD2 (5 bases each). V was trimmed by 1 base and J by 3 bases, leaving 14 bases between them. The CDR3 has 15 amino acids. Per the germline V gene, CDR1 is SQVTM and CDR2 is ANQGSEA. CDR3 nucleotide sequence: TGCAGCGTTGAAGCGGGACGGAAATTTACAGATACGCAGTATTTT. It is translated as CSVEAGRKFTDTQYF.

This rearrangement joins TRBV2 to TRBJ2-7; TRBD1 aligns across 9 bases. The CDR3 consists of 14 residues. Germline V gene lookup returns CDR1 SNHLY and CDR2 FYNNEI. The ends lost 8 bases at V and 5 bases at J; junction bases unmatched: 10. The DNA of the CDR3 is TGTGCCAGCGAGTACAGGGGGCAAGGGGACGAGCAGTACGTC. This encodes CASEYRGQGDEQYV.

The J gene is TRBJ2-1, the V gene TRBV18; D gene ambiguous. This CDR3 comprises 12 residues. Trimming cost V 3 bases and J 4 bases, with 4 bases left between them. CDR1 and CDR2 from the germline V gene are KGHSH and LQKENI. CDR3 DNA sequence: TGTGCCAGCTCACCGGGGTACAATGAGCAGTTCTTC. Its translation is CASSPGYNEQFF.

V usage is TRBV7-9 and J usage is TRBJ2-1; D is ambiguous. Germline values: CDR1 SEHNR, CDR2 FQNEAQ (reference sequence). The V and J ends lost 1 base and 9 bases respectively, with 10 bases between them. This CDR3 contains 13 residues. The CDR3 here is CASSLERLSEQFF. In DNA, the CDR3 is TGTGCCAGCAGCTTAGAGCGCCTAAGTGAGCAGTTCTTC.

CDR3 nucleotide sequence: TGTGCCAGCAGCTTACGGGACGTAAGCTCCTACGAGCAGTACTTC. Amino acids: CASSLRDVSSYEQYF. V and J are TRBV7-9 and TRBJ2-7; D tentatively reads TRBD1 or TRBD2 (5 bases each). The V and J ends lost 2 bases and 0 bases respectively, with 11 bases between them. Per germline, CDR1 SEHNR and CDR2 FQNEAQ (reference sequence). The CDR3 length is 15 residues.

The rearrangement uses TRBV5-1 and TRBJ2-7, with D perhaps matching TRBD1 (6 bases). The length of the CDR3 is 15 residues. Per the germline V gene, CDR1 is SGHRS and CDR2 is YFSETQ. Trimming removed 0 bases at V and 4 bases at J, with 14 bases between. The DNA of the CDR3 is TGCGCCAGCAGCTTGGAATCAGGGGCATCATACGAGCAGTACTTC. It encodes CASSLESGASYEQYF.

The V and J genes are TRBV11-2 and TRBJ2-3; TRBD2 aligns across 11 bases. The CDR3 spans 16 residues. Germline CDR1 and CDR2: SGHAT and FQNNGV. The V and J ends lost 8 bases and 4 bases, in that order; junction bases with no gene match: 11. The chain's CDR3 is CASGKLLAGDSDTQYF. The CDR3 DNA is TGTGCCAGCGGCAAATTACTAGCGGGAGACTCAGATACGCAGTATTTT.

The gene calls are TRBV5-1 and TRBJ2-5; 15 positions agree with TRBD2. The trim removed 3 bases at V and 2 bases at J, leaving 2 bases unmatched. Per the germline V gene, CDR1 is SGHRS and CDR2 is YFSETQ. The CDR3 is made up of 16 amino acids. CDR3 sequence: CASSSGLAGGQETQYF. CDR3 sequence (DNA): TGCGCCAGCAGCTCCGGACTAGCGGGGGGGCAAGAGACCCAGTACTTC.

The chain employs TRBV7-2 and TRBJ1-5; 7 nucleotides line up with TRBD1. The CDR3 is 15 amino acids. V lost 5 bases to trimming and J lost 0 bases; unmatched junction nucleotides: 4. Per germline, CDR1 SGHTA and CDR2 FQGNSA. In DNA form, the CDR3 reads TGTGCCAGCAGCCGGACAGGATTTAGCAATCAGCCCCAGCATTTT. Translation: CASSRTGFSNQPQHF.

The J gene is TRBJ2-5, the V gene TRBV11-2; D may be TRBD2 (6 bases). The end of the DNA fits TRBJ2-7 better, so the J call may be wrong. Looked up from germline, CDR1 is SGHAT and CDR2 is FQNNGV. This CDR3 is built from 15 residues. The CDR3 sequence: CASSFGGGGTYEQYF. The DNA for the CDR3 is TGTGCCAGCAGCTTCGGGGGTGGGGGAACCTACGAGCAGTACTTC.

The V call is TRBV19, the J call TRBJ1-5, with 8 bases lining up with TRBD1. The CDR3 runs to 16 residues. CDR1 and CDR2 from the germline V gene are LNHDA and SQIVND (reference sequence). V dropped 3 bases and J dropped 6; count of bases not matched to a gene: 10. The CDR3 coding sequence is TGTGCCAGTAGTATGGTCCAAGGACAGGGAATTCAGCCCCAGCATTTT. Encoded protein: CASSMVQGQGIQPQHF.

The chain uses TRBV28 and TRBJ1-2; 7 bases are shared with TRBD1. V shed 5 bases and J 1 base; nucleotides not matched to a gene: 16. The CDR3 consists of 18 residues. CDR1 and CDR2 from the germline V gene are MDHEN and SYDVKM. The CDR3 loop is CASSPRGPPTLHNYGYTF. In DNA form, the CDR3 reads TGTGCCAGCAGTCCGAGGGGGCCCCCTACTCTTCATAACTATGGCTACACCTTC.

The chain is built from TRBV6-1 and TRBJ2-7; the match to TRBD2 covers 8 bases. Trimming cost V 1 base and J 3 bases; bases outside gene matches: 8. CDR1 and CDR2 (germline): MNHNS, SASEGT. There are 16 residues in the CDR3. The CDR3 DNA is TGTGCCAGCAGTGAAGGGGAAGCGGGGGCCGGCTACGAGCAGTACTTC. This gives the protein CASSEGEAGAGYEQYF.

This chain connects TRBV21-1 to TRBJ1-1; the D call of TRBD1 is as the table states it, not checked on the DNA. TRBV21-1 is noted as a pseudogene. CDR3 size: 17 residues. CDR3 sequence reads: CASSKENRTGGVWAAFF. The CDR3 region has the DNA TGTGCCAGCAGCAAAGAAAATCGGACAGGGGGCGTCTGGGCAGCTTTCTTT.

The chain links TRBV4-1 to TRBJ2-1, with D tentatively TRBD2 (6 bases). The CDR3 is 16 residues long. Per the germline V gene, CDR1 is MGHRA and CDR2 is YSYEKL. Trimming stripped 4 bases from V and 0 bases from J, with 13 bases between. Here the CDR3 DNA reads TGCGCCAGCAGCCTCCCCGCCGGGAGCTCCTACAATGAGCAGTTCTTC. As protein: CASSLPAGSSYNEQFF.

The chain uses TRBV18 and TRBJ2-1; 14 nucleotides align to TRBD2. Trimming took 5 bases from V and 6 from J; bases not matched to a gene: 21. CDR1 KGHSH and CDR2 LQKENI come from the germline V gene. This CDR3 has 21 residues. CDR3 protein: CASSSSRGGTSGGAAGNEQFF. DNA for the CDR3: TGTGCCAGCTCATCGAGTAGGGGTGGGACTAGCGGGGGAGCGGCAGGCAATGAGCAGTTCTTC.